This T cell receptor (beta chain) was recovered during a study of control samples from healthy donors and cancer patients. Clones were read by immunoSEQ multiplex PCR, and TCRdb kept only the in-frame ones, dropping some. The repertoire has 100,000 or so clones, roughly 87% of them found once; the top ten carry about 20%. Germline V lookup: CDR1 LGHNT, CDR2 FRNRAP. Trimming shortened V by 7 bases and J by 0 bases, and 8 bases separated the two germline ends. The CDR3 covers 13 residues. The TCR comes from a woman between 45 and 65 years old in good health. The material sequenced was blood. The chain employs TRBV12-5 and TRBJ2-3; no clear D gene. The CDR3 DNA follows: TGTGCTAGTGACGGTGACAGCACAGATACGCAGTATTTT. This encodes CASDGDSTDTQYF.